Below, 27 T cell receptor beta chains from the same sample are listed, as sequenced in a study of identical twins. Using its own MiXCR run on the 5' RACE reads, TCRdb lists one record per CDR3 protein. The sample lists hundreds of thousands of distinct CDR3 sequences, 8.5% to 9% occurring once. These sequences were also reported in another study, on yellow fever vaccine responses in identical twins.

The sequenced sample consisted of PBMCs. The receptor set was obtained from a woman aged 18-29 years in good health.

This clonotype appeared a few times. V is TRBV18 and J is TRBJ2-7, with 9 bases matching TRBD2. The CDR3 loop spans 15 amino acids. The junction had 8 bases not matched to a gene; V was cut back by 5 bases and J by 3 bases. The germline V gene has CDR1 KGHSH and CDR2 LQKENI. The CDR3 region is CASSEVSGSFYEQYF. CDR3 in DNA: TGTGCCAGCTCAGAGGTTAGCGGGAGTTTCTACGAGCAGTACTTC.

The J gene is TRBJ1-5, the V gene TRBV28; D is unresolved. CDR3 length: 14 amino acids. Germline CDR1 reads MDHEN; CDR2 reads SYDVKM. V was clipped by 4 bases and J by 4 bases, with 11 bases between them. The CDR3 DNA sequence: TGTGCCAGCAGTTCCGATACATTAAATCAGCCCCAGCATTTT. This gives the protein CASSSDTLNQPQHF.

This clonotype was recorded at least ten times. The CDR3 loop is CASSIQGTFTEQYF. In DNA form, the CDR3 reads TGCGCCAGCAGCATACAGGGGACCTTCACCGAGCAGTACTTC. The J gene is TRBJ2-7, the V gene TRBV5-1, with 7 nucleotides matching TRBD1. Trimming removed 4 bases from V and 6 bases from J; junction bases left unmatched: 10. Germline lookup yields CDR1 SGHRS and CDR2 YFSETQ. This CDR3 contains 14 residues.

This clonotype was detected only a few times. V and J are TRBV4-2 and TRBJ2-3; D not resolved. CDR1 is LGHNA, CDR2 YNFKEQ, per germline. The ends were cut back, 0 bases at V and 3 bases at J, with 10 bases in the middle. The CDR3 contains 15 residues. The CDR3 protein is CASSQEARNTDTQYF. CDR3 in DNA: TGTGCCAGCAGCCAAGAGGCGAGAAATACAGATACGCAGTATTTT.

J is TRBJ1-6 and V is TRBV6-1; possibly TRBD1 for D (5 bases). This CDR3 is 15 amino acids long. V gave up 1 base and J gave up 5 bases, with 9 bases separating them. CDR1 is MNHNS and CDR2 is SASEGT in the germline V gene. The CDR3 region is CASSEDGGNNSPLHF. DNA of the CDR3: TGTGCCAGCAGTGAAGACGGGGGAAATAATTCACCCCTCCACTTT.

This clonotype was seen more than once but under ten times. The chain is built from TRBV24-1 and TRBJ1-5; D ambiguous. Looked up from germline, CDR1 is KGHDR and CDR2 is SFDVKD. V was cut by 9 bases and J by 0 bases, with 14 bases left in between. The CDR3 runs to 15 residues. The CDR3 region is CATSSGGYSNQPQHF. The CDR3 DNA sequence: TGTGCCACCTCCTCTGGCGGTTATAGCAATCAGCCCCAGCATTTT.

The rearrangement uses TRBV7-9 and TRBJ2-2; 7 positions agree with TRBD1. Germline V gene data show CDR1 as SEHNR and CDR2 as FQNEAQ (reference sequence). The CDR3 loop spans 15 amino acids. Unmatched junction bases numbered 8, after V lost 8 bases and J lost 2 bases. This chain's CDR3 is CASGTQGPNTGELFF. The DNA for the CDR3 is TGTGCCAGCGGCACACAGGGGCCAAACACCGGGGAGCTGTTTTTT.

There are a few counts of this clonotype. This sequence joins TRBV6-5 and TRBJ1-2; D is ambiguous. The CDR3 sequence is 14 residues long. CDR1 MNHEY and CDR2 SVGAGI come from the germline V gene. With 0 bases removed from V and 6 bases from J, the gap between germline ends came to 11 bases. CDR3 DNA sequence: TGTGCCAGCAGTTACTCAGCTGACACTCATGGCTACACCTTC. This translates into CASSYSADTHGYTF.

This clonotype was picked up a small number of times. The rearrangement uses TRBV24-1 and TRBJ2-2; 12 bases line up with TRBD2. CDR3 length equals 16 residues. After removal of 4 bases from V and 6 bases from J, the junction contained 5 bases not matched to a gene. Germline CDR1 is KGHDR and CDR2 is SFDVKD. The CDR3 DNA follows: TGTGCCACCAGTGAAACTAGCGGGGGGATAGCCGGGGAGCTGTTTTTT. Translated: CATSETSGGIAGELFF.

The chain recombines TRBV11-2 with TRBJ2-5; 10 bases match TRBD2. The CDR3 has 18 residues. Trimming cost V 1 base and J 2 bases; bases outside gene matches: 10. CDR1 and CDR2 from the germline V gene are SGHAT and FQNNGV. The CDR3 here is CASSLGGVSGRLQETQYF. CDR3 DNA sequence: TGTGCCAGCAGCTTAGGAGGAGTTAGCGGGAGGTTACAAGAGACCCAGTACTTC. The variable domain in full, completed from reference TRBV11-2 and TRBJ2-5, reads EAGVAQSPRYKIIEKRQSVAFWCNPISGHATLYWYQQILGQGPKLLIQFQNNGVVDDSQLPKDRFSAERLKGVDSTLKIQPAKLEDSAVYLCASSLGGVSGRLQETQYFGPGTRLLVL.

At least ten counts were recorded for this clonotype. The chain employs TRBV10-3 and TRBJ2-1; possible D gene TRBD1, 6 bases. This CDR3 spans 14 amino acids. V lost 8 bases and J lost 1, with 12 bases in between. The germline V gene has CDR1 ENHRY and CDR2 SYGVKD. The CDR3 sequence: CAIGEGDSYNEQFF. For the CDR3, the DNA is TGTGCCATCGGAGAGGGGGATTCCTACAATGAGCAGTTCTTC.

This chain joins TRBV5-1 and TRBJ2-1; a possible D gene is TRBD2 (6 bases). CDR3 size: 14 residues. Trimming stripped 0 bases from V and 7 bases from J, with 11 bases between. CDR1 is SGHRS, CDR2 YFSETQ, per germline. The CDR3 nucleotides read TGCGCCAGCAGCTTGGCCGGGCGGGGAAATGAGCAGTTCTTC. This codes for CASSLAGRGNEQFF.

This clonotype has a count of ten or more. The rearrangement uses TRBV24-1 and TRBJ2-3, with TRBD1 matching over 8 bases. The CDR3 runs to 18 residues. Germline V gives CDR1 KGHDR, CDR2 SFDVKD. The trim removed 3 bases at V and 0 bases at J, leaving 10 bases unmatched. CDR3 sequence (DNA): TGTGCCACCAGTGATAACCTACAGGGGGGAGCGAGCACAGATACGCAGTATTTT. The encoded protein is CATSDNLQGGASTDTQYF.

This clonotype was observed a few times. CDR3 loop: CASSTSTGTVDYGYTF. The CDR3 DNA follows: TGTGCCAGCAGCACCTCAACCGGGACAGTAGACTATGGCTACACCTTC. The V gene is TRBV7-2, the J gene TRBJ1-2; TRBD1 matches 7 bases. CDR1 is SGHTA, CDR2 FQGNSA, per germline. V was pared by 5 bases and J by 3 bases, with 12 bases of the junction left unmatched. This CDR3 is 16 amino acids long.

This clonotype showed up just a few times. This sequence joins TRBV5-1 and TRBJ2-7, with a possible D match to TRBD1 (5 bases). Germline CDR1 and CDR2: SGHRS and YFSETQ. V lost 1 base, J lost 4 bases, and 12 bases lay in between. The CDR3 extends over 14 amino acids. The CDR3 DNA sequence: TGCGCCAGCAGCTTGTCAGGGCCCGGTTACGAGCAGTACTTC. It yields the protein CASSLSGPGYEQYF.

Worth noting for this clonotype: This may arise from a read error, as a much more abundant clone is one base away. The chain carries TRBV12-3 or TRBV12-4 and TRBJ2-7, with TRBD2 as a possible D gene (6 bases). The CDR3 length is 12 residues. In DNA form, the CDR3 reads TGTACCAGCGGGCGGCGGGCCTACGAGCAGTACTTC. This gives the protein CTSGRRAYEQYF.

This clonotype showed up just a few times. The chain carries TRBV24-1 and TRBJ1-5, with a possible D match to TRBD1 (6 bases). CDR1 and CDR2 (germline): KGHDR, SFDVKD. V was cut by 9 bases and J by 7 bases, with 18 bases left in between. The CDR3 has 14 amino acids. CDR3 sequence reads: CATVVGGAGQPQHF. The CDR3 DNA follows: TGTGCCACCGTCGTGGGGGGGGCTGGACAGCCCCAGCATTTT.

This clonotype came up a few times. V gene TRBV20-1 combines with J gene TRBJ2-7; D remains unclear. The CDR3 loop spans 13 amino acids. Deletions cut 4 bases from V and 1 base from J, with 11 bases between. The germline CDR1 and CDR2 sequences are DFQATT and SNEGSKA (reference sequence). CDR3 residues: CSAKVTASYEQYF. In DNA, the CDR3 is TGCAGTGCTAAGGTTACAGCGTCCTACGAGCAGTACTTC.

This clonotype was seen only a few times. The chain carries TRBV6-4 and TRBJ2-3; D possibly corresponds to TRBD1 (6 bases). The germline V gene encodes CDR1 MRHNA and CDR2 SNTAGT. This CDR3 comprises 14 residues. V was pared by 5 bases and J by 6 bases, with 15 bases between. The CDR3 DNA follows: TGTGCCAGCAGTTCGACTCGGCAGGGGGATACGCAGTATTTT. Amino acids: CASSSTRQGDTQYF.

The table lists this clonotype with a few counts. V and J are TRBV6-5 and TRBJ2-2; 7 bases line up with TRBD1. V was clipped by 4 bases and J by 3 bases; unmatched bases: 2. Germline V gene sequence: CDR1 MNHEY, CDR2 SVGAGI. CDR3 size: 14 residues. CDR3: CASSSGQYTGELFF. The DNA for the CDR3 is TGTGCCAGCAGTTCGGGACAGTACACCGGGGAGCTGTTTTTT.

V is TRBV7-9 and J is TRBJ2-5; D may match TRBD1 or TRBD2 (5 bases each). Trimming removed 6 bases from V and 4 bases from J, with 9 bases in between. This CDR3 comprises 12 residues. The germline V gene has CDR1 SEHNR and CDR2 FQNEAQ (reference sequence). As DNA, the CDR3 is TGTGCCAGCAGGGGACCGTTAGAGACCCAGTACTTC. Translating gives CASRGPLETQYF.

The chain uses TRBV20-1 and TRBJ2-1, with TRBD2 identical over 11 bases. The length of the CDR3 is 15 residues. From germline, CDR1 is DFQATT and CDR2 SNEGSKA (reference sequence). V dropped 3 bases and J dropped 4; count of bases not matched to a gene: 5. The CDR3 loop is CSASLTSGRYNEQFF. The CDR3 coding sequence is TGCAGTGCTAGCCTCACTAGCGGGAGATACAATGAGCAGTTCTTC.

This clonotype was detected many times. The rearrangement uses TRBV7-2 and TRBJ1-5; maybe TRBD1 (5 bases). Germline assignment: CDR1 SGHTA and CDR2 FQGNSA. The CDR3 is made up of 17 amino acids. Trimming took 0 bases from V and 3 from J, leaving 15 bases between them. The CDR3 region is CASSLASVGLNNQPQHF. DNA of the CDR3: TGTGCCAGCAGCTTAGCGTCGGTGGGGCTGAACAATCAGCCCCAGCATTTT.

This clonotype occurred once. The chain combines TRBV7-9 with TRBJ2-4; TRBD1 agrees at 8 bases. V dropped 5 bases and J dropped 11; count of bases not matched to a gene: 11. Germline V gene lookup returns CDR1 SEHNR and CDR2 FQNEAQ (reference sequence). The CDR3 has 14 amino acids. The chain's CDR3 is CASSRQGWEDVQYF. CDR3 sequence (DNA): TGTGCCAGCAGCCGACAGGGGTGGGAGGACGTTCAGTACTTC.

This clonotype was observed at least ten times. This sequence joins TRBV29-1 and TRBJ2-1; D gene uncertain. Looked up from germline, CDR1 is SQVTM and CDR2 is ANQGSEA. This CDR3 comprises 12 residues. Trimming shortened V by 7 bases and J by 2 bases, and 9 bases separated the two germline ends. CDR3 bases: TGCAGCGCCTCGGGTCCCTACAATGAGCAGTTCTTC. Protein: CSASGPYNEQFF.

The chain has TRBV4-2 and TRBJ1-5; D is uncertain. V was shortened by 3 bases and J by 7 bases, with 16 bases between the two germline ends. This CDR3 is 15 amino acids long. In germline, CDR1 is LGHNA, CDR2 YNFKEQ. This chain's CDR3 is CASSHPGSEGQPQHF. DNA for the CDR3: TGTGCCAGCAGCCACCCAGGATCGGAGGGCCAGCCCCAGCATTTT.

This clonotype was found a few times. Here the CDR3 reads CASSREDRDFEQYF. Here the CDR3 DNA reads TGCGCCAGCAGCCGTGAGGACAGGGATTTCGAGCAGTACTTC. The chain recombines TRBV4-3 with TRBJ2-7, with 8 bases fitting TRBD1. This CDR3 region has 14 residues. In germline, CDR1 is LGHNA, CDR2 YSLEER. The J segment lost 6 bases and the V segment lost 4 bases, leaving 8 bases of the junction unmatched.